This TCR beta chain was retrieved from a study of T cell clonality in common variable immunodeficiency. Germline loops: CDR1 SGHRS, CDR2 YFSETQ. J was trimmed by 3 bases and V by 6 bases; bases with no gene match: 6. This CDR3 region has 14 residues. This clone showed up many times. Read sequence stops 3 residues before the CDR3 end, and the germline J gene provides the missing end. Profiled with immunoSEQ multiplex PCR; TCRdb holds only in-frame clones, not every one. This table holds some 64,000 clones with no singletons; the top ten claim around 1.7%. The sequenced sample consisted of peripheral blood mononuclear cells. The chain uses TRBV5-1 and TRBJ2-5; 9 nucleotides align to TRBD1. The clonotype was recovered from a person aged 18 to 70 in good health. CDR3 bases read: TGCGCCAGCAAAGGGGGACAGGGAAAAGAGACC. Its translation: CASKGGQGKET. The whole CDR3 sequence reads CASKGGQGKETQYF.